This T cell receptor (beta chain) was retrieved from a study of response to subunit inactivated influenza vaccine. One entry per CDR3 protein results from TCRdb running MiXCR on the RT-PCR reads. The sample has around 580,000 distinct CDR3 sequences; 12% are singletons. For this clonotype: Its target is not known.

The CDR3 extends over 15 amino acids. CDR1 is SGHKS, CDR2 YYEKEE, per germline (reference sequence). V was clipped by 2 bases and J by 3 bases, with 15 bases between them. Study results and caveats: Authors suggested each seasonal influenza vaccination recruits few new T cells.

Here the sequenced sample was PBMCs from blood, taken on the day of vaccination. This chain uses TRBV5-5 with TRBJ2-7, with D unclear. The sequence was collected from a man in his forties or fifties who received an inactivated influenza vaccine. The CDR3 nucleotides are TGTGCCAGCAGCTTCGACTCGGGTTCTTACTACGAGCAGTACTTC. Protein: CASSFDSGSYYEQYF.